What follows are 21 T cell receptor beta chains derived from one specimen sequenced in a study of blood T cell repertoires in COVID-19. Clones were read by immunoSEQ multiplex PCR, and TCRdb kept only the in-frame ones, dropping some. Of some 80,000 clones in the sample, roughly 90% were seen once. The sequenced sample was peripheral blood. The origin of the receptors is a woman aged 45-65 years with active or convalescent COVID-19.

The rearrangement joins TRBV10-3 to TRBJ2-5, with 10 bases fitting TRBD1. CDR1 is ENHRY, CDR2 SYGVKD, per germline. The CDR3 has 13 amino acids. V gave up 11 bases and J gave up 5 bases; unmatched junction bases: 8. In nucleotides, the CDR3 is TGTGCCGCCCAAGACAGGGGGCATGAGACCCAGTACTTC. This encodes CAAQDRGHETQYF.

The chain employs TRBV5-1 and TRBJ1-2; TRBD1 might be the D (5 bases). The CDR3 has 13 residues. Germline V gives CDR1 SGHRS, CDR2 YFSETQ. Trimming shortened V by 3 bases and J by 4 bases, and 10 bases separated the two germline ends. CDR3 amino acids: CASSWDWLYGYTF. The DNA of the CDR3 is TGCGCCAGCAGCTGGGACTGGCTCTATGGCTACACCTTC.

The V call is TRBV5-4, the J call TRBJ1-2; 12 bases are shared with TRBD1. The germline V gene has CDR1 SGHNT and CDR2 YYREEE (reference sequence). The V segment lost 4 bases and the J segment 8 bases; nucleotides outside the gene matches: 6. The CDR3 is made up of 14 amino acids. The CDR3 loop is CASSLRDRGQGYTF. The CDR3 bases are TGTGCCAGCAGCCTCCGGGACAGGGGGCAAGGCTACACCTTC.

The chain combines TRBV18 with TRBJ1-5; no clear D. The CDR3 sequence is 13 residues long. V gave up 6 bases and J gave up 2 bases, with 8 bases separating them. Germline CDR1 reads KGHSH; CDR2 reads LQKENI. CDR3 region: CASSDAGNQPQHF. CDR3 sequence (DNA): TGTGCCAGCTCGGATGCGGGCAATCAGCCCCAGCATTTT.

The chain carries TRBV7-2 and TRBJ2-1; a possible D gene is TRBD2 (7 bases). Trimming took 1 base from V and 7 from J, leaving 14 bases between them. The CDR3 is 15 amino acids. Germline CDR1 SGHTA, CDR2 FQGNSA. The CDR3 DNA is TGTGCCAGCAGCTTAGTTCGGGGGGCCGGGAATGAGCAGTTCTTC. Protein product: CASSLVRGAGNEQFF.

The chain employs TRBV4-2 and TRBJ1-2, with D unclear. The ends were cut back, 1 base at V and 0 bases at J, with 6 bases in the middle. Germline-derived CDR1 and CDR2 are LGHNA and YNFKEQ. The CDR3 length is 14 residues. CDR3 amino acids: CASSQGQSNYGYTF. CDR3 sequence (DNA): TGTGCCAGCAGCCAAGGGCAGTCTAACTATGGCTACACCTTC.

The rearrangement links TRBV6-6 to TRBJ1-6, with D possibly being TRBD1 (6 bases). The CDR3 sequence is 14 residues long. Germline values: CDR1 MNHNY, CDR2 SVGAGI (reference sequence). Trimming removed 6 bases from V and 7 bases from J, with 13 bases in between. This CDR3 reads CASRQQGTNSPLHF. CDR3 bases: TGTGCCAGCAGACAACAGGGAACCAATTCACCCCTCCACTTT.

In DNA form, the CDR3 reads TGCGCCAGCAGCCAAGGCCCGGACAGCTCCTACGAGCAGTACTTC. It is translated as CASSQGPDSSYEQYF. The chain joins TRBV4-1 to TRBJ2-7; maybe TRBD1 (6 bases). Deletions cut 1 base from V and 0 bases from J, with 10 bases between. The CDR3 has 15 amino acids. Germline V lookup: CDR1 MGHRA, CDR2 YSYEKL.

The chain is built from TRBV20-1 and TRBJ1-4; no reliable D call. Trimming left V 3 bases short and J 5 bases short, with 4 bases between. Germline V gene sequence: CDR1 DFQATT, CDR2 SNEGSKA (reference sequence). The CDR3 sequence is 11 residues long. The CDR3, as DNA: TGCAGTGCTAGCCAGAATGAAAAACTGTTTTTT. It yields the protein CSASQNEKLFF.

The J gene is TRBJ2-1, the V gene TRBV12-3 or TRBV12-4; D remains ambiguous. The CDR3 spans 11 residues. Trimming stripped 5 bases from V and 10 bases from J, with 9 bases between. In nucleotides, the CDR3 is TGTGCCAGCAGTGGCGGAGTGGAGCAGTTCTTC. This encodes CASSGGVEQFF.

The V gene is TRBV7-2, the J gene TRBJ2-4; 11 nucleotides line up with TRBD2. CDR3 length equals 14 residues. Germline V gene sequence: CDR1 SGHTA, CDR2 FQGNSA. Trimming removed 5 bases from V and 6 bases from J; junction bases left unmatched: 3. The CDR3 DNA reads as TGTGCCAGCAGCCTTAGCGGGGGGGGAAACATTCAGTACTTC. This codes for CASSLSGGGNIQYF.

The chain couples TRBV7-9 to TRBJ2-7; 11 nucleotides match TRBD1. This CDR3 spans 16 amino acids. After removal of 0 bases from V and 2 bases from J, the junction contained 3 bases not matched to a gene. Germline V CDR1 and CDR2: SEHNR, FQNEAQ (reference sequence). The CDR3 reads CASSLAQGQGAYEQYF. The CDR3 bases are TGTGCCAGCAGCTTAGCCCAGGGACAGGGGGCCTACGAGCAGTACTTC.

The chain combines TRBV5-1 with TRBJ1-3; D is perhaps TRBD1 (5 bases). The CDR3 consists of 15 residues. Between the trimmed V and J ends, which lost 4 bases and 6 bases, there was a span of 17 bases. Germline V gives CDR1 SGHRS, CDR2 YFSETQ. CDR3 in amino acids: CASSLGSGGVNTIYF. For the CDR3, the DNA is TGCGCCAGCAGCCTCGGATCGGGGGGAGTAAACACCATATATTTT.

The chain links TRBV29-1 to TRBJ2-2; D gene unclear. The CDR3 is made up of 12 amino acids. Germline V gene lookup returns CDR1 SQVTM and CDR2 ANQGSEA. The V and J ends lost 6 bases and 2 bases respectively, with 7 bases between them. In DNA, the CDR3 is TGCAGCGTCAACAGTAACACCGGGGAGCTGTTTTTT. Amino acids: CSVNSNTGELFF.

The chain joins TRBV27 to TRBJ1-2; 11 positions agree with TRBD1. The length of the CDR3 is 15 residues. V gave up 4 bases and J gave up 5 bases; unmatched junction bases: 6. Germline assignment: CDR1 MNHEY and CDR2 SMNVEV (reference sequence). The CDR3 DNA reads TGTGCCAGCAGTTCAGCCGGGACAGGGGGGTATGGCTACACCTTC. Its protein is CASSSAGTGGYGYTF.

The rearrangement links TRBV5-1 to TRBJ1-6; 9 bases agree with TRBD1. Germline trimming cut 3 bases from V and 3 bases from J; bases unmatched to any gene: 1. This CDR3 is built from 15 residues. Per the germline V gene, CDR1 is SGHRS and CDR2 is YFSETQ. The DNA of the CDR3 is TGCGCCAGCAGCTCGACAGGGGGCTATAATTCACCCCTCCACTTT. Its translation is CASSSTGGYNSPLHF.

In its sample, this clone was seen once. The rearrangement joins TRBV7-2 to TRBJ2-1, with D perhaps TRBD2 (5 bases). Germline lookup yields CDR1 SGHTA and CDR2 FQGNSA. V shed 4 bases and J shed 15 bases, with 19 bases lying between them. The CDR3 covers 13 residues. CDR3 residues: CASSSQGLAEVFF. The CDR3 DNA sequence: TGTGCCAGCAGCTCTCAAGGTCTAGCTGAAGTGTTCTTC. The full variable domain, rest sourced from reference TRBV7-2 and TRBJ2-1, is GAGVSQSPSNKVTEKGKDVELRCDPISGHTALYWYRQSLGQGLEFLIYFQGNSAPDKSGLPSDRFSAERTGGSVSTLTIQRTQQEDSAVYLCASSSQGLAEVFFGPGTRLTVL.

This clone has just a few counts. The chain is built from TRBV24-1 and TRBJ1-1; no reliable D call. With 5 bases removed from V and 1 base from J, the gap between germline ends came to 4 bases. Germline-derived CDR1 and CDR2 are KGHDR and SFDVKD. The CDR3 extends over 12 amino acids. DNA for the CDR3: TGTGCCACCAGTGGACAGAACACTGAAGCTTTCTTT. Its translation: CATSGQNTEAFF.

The V gene is TRBV28, the J gene TRBJ1-2; D gene uncertain. This CDR3 comprises 13 residues. V lost 4 bases to trimming and J lost 5 bases, with 11 bases between them. CDR1 is MDHEN and CDR2 is SYDVKM in the germline V gene. As DNA, the CDR3 is TGTGCCAGCAGTTCCAGACGGGGATATGGCTACACCTTC. Its protein is CASSSRRGYGYTF.

The chain recombines TRBV7-2 with TRBJ1-2; D is possibly TRBD1 (6 bases). This CDR3 has 14 amino acids. Germline CDR1 is SGHTA and CDR2 is FQGNSA. Trimming took 0 bases from V and 6 from J, leaving 11 bases between them. This chain's CDR3 is CASSLATGRHGYTF. The CDR3 nucleotides read TGTGCCAGCAGCTTAGCGACAGGCCGTCATGGCTACACCTTC.

The chain employs TRBV19 and TRBJ1-2; 7 nucleotides agree with TRBD1. CDR1 is LNHDA, CDR2 SQIVND, per germline (reference sequence). The CDR3 totals 17 residues. Losses at the gene ends were 9 bases for V and 7 bases for J; bases not matched to a gene: 23. CDR3 region: CASRSNVATRQGSGYTF. The CDR3 DNA sequence: TGTGCCAGCCGCTCCAATGTGGCGACTCGACAGGGTAGTGGCTACACCTTC. Full variable domain (outside the CDR3, taken from reference TRBV19 and TRBJ1-2): DGGITQSPKYLFRKEGQNVTLSCEQNLNHDAMYWYRQDPGQGLRLIYYSQIVNDFQKGDIAEGYSVSREKKESFPLTVTSAQKNPTAFYLCASRSNVATRQGSGYTFGSGTRLTVV.